This TCR beta chain was found in a study of radiation and T cells in renal cell carcinoma. Germline V CDR1 and CDR2: MNHNY, SVGAGI (reference sequence). The CDR3 loop spans 14 amino acids. V lost 5 bases, J lost 0 bases, and 4 bases stayed unmatched. Time point here: baseline pretreatment blood. As to treatment: 15 Gy SBRT to primary tumor, nephrectomy 4 weeks later. Clones were sequenced by immunoSEQ multiplex PCR, and TCRdb holds only the in-frame ones, with some missing. The sample has 150,000 or so clones, about 88% seen once. This clone came up once. Sequences were derived from blood, sampled from a patient whose treatment included radiotherapy and nephrectomy. The V gene is TRBV6-6, the J gene TRBJ2-7, with 7 bases identical to TRBD1. This receptor was identified in a woman in her 50s with renal cell carcinoma. CDR3 region: CASSRDSSSYEQYF. Written as DNA, the CDR3 is TGTGCCAGCAGTCGGGACAGTAGCTCCTACGAGCAGTACTTC.